This TCR beta chain comes out of a study of post-analysis software for immune sequencing data. Background on the study: The patients showed relapsing-remitting, secondary progressive and progressive-relapsing multiple sclerosis courses. Study findings and constraints: Roughly five TRBV segments were more frequent in patients than controls; TRBV5-6, TRBV5-1 and TRBV20-1 belonged to this group. The study found significantly lower normalized Chao1 diversity in multiple sclerosis patients than in controls. Same-batch samples co-clustered strongly by F measure.

Germline V gene data show CDR1 as SGHTA and CDR2 as FQGNSA. The CDR3 loop spans 14 amino acids. The V end was cut by 1 base, the J end by 6 bases, with 11 bases between. The authors incorporated unique molecular identifiers into the TCR beta cDNA libraries. Starting from roughly 1 to 10 million T cells, the study yielded approximately 500,000 cDNA molecules. TCRdb itself ran the PCR reads through MiXCR, one entry per CDR3 protein. The sample carries roughly 540,000 distinct CDR3 sequences, less than 40% recorded once. On this clonotype: Its antigen remains unknown.

This TCR was recovered from a girl aged 2 to 17 with multiple sclerosis. The sample taken for sequencing was blood. This chain connects TRBV7-2 to TRBJ2-3, with D hard to call. The CDR3: CASSLDVASDTQYF. In DNA, the CDR3 is TGTGCCAGCAGCTTAGACGTAGCTTCGGATACGCAGTATTTT.